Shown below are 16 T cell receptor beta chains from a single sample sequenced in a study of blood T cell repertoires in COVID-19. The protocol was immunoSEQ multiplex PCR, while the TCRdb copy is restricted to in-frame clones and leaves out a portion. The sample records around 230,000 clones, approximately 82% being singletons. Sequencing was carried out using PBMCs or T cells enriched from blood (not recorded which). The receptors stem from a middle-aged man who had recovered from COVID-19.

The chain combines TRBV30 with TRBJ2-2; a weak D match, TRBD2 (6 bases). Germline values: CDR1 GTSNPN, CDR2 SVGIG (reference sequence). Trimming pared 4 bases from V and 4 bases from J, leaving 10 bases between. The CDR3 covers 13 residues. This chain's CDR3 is CAWNAGFTGELFF. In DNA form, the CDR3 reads TGTGCCTGGAACGCGGGATTCACCGGGGAGCTGTTTTTT. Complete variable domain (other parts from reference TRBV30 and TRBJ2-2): SQTIHQWPATLVQPVGSPLSLECTVEGTSNPNLYWYRQAAGRGLQLLFYSVGIGQISSEVPQNLSASRPQDRQFILSSKKLLLSDSGFYLCAWNAGFTGELFFGEGSRLTVL.

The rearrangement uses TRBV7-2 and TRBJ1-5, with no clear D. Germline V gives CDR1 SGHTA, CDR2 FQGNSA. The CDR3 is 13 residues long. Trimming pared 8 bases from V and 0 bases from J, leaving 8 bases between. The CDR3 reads CASAISSNQPQHF. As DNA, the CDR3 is TGTGCCAGCGCGATATCTAGCAATCAGCCCCAGCATTTT.

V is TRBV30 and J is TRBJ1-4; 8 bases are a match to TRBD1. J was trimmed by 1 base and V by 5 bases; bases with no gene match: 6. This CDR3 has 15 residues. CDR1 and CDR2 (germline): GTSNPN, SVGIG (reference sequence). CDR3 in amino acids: CAWGQGVETNEKLFF. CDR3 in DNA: TGTGCCTGGGGACAGGGCGTGGAAACTAATGAAAAACTGTTTTTT.

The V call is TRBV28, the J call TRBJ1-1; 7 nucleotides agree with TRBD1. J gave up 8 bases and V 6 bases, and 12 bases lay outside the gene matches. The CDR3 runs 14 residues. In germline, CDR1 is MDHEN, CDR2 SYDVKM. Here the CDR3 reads CASSGGQSHSEAFF. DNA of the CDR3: TGTGCCAGCAGCGGGGGACAGTCCCACTCCGAAGCTTTCTTT.

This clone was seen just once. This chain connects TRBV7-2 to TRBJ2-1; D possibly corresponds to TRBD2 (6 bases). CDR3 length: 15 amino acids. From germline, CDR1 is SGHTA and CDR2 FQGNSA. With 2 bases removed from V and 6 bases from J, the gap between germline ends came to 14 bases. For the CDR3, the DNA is TGTGCCAGCAGCTTACGGGGGAGGTCCGGCAATGAGCAGTTCTTC. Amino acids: CASSLRGRSGNEQFF.

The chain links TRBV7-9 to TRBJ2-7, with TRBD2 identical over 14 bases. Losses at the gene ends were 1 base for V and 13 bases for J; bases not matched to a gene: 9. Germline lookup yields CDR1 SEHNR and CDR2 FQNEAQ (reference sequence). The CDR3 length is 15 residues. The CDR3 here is CASSLDRTSGRTYYF. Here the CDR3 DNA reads TGTGCCAGCAGCTTAGATAGGACTAGCGGGAGGACGTATTACTTC.

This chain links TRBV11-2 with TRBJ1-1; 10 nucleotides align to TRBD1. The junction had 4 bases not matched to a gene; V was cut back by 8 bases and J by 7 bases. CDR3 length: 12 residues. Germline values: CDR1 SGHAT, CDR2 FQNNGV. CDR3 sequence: CASVRDRGEAFF. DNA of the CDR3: TGTGCCAGCGTCCGGGACAGGGGTGAAGCTTTCTTT. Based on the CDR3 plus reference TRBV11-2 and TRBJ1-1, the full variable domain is EAGVAQSPRYKIIEKRQSVAFWCNPISGHATLYWYQQILGQGPKLLIQFQNNGVVDDSQLPKDRFSAERLKGVDSTLKIQPAKLEDSAVYLCASVRDRGEAFFGQGTRLTVV.

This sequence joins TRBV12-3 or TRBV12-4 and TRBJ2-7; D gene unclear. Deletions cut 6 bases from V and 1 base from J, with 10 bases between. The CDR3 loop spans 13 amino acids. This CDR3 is CASSPLGSYEQYF. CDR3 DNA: TGTGCCAGCAGCCCTCTCGGGTCCTACGAGCAGTACTTC.

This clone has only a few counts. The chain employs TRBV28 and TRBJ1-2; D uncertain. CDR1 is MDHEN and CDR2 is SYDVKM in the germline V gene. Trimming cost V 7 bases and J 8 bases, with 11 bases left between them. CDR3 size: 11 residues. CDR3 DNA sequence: TGTGCCAGCACCTCGGGGTACGGCTACACCTTC. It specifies CASTSGYGYTF.

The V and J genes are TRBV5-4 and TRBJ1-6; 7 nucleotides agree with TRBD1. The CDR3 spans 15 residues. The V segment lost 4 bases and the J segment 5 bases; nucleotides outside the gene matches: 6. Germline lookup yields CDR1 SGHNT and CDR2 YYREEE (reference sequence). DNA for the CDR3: TGTGCCAGCAGCCCCGGGGGACAGCATAATTCACCCCTCCACTTT. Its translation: CASSPGGQHNSPLHF.

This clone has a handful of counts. The CDR3 region has the DNA TGTGCCAGCAGTTGGGTACAGGGGGGCAATCAGCCCCAGCATTTT. It yields the protein CASSWVQGGNQPQHF. The chain employs TRBV28 and TRBJ1-5, with 8 bases lining up with TRBD1. The ends lost 4 bases at V and 2 bases at J; junction bases unmatched: 4. The CDR3 is 15 amino acids. Germline V gene sequence: CDR1 MDHEN, CDR2 SYDVKM.

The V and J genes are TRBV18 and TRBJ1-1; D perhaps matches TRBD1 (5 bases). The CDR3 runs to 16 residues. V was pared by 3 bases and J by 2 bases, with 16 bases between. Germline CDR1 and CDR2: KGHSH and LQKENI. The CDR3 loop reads CASSPLRGGANTEAFF. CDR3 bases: TGTGCCAGCTCACCGCTACGGGGAGGGGCCAACACTGAAGCTTTCTTT. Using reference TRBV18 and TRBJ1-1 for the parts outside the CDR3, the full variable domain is NAGVMQNPRHLVRRRGQEARLRCSPMKGHSHVYWYRQLPEEGLKFMVYLQKENIIDESGMPKERFSAEFPKEGPSILRIQQVVRGDSAAYFCASSPLRGGANTEAFFGQGTRLTVV.

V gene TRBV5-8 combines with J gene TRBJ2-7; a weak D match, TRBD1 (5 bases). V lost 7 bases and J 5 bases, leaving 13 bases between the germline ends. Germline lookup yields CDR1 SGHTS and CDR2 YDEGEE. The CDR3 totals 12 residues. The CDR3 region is CASGAGFNEQYF. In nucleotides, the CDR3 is TGTGCCAGCGGCGCAGGGTTCAACGAGCAGTACTTC.

CDR3 bases: TGTGCCAGCACCGTTGGACTAGCGGGAGGTGTTGGAGATACGCAGTATTTT. Its protein is CASTVGLAGGVGDTQYF. The rearrangement joins TRBV5-4 to TRBJ2-3, with 14 bases fitting TRBD2. The trim removed 6 bases at V and 5 bases at J, leaving 11 bases unmatched. Germline-derived CDR1 and CDR2 are SGHNT and YYREEE (reference sequence). The CDR3 has 17 amino acids.

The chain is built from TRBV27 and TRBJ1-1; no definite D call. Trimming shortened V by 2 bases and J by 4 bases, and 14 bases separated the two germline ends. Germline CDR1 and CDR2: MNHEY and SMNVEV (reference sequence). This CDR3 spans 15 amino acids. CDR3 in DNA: TGTGCCAGCAGTTTAGCTCCCGGGGAAGGCACTGAAGCTTTCTTT. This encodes CASSLAPGEGTEAFF.

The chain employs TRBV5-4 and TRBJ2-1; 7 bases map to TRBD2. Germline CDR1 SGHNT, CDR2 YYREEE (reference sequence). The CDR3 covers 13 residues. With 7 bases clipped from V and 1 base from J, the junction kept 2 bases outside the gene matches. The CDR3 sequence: CASRGGSYNEQFF. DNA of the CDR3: TGTGCCAGCCGCGGGGGTTCCTACAATGAGCAGTTCTTC.